Listed below are T cell receptor beta chains from one sample, sequenced in a study of immune evolution from preneoplasia to lung adenocarcinoma. Using immunoSEQ multiplex PCR, the repertoire was profiled, and TCRdb retains in-frame clones only, with some absent. This table has roughly 6,000 clones, over 65% appearing once. Sequenced material: FFPE minimally invasive lung adenocarcinoma tissue. The receptors originated from a person aged 60-79 years with lung adenocarcinoma. The CDR3 runs from the conserved cysteine through the conserved F or W. D genes are given only for firm matches. Part of the rows lack a size; the others show once, few, many or a class for expanded clones.

>TRBJ2-1|TRBV11-2|TRBD2|15|-
CASSLALAGGFEQFF
TGTGCCAGCAGCTTGGCGCTAGCGGGAGGTTTTGAGCAGTTCTTC
>TRBJ1-1|TRBV11-2|-|15|-
CASSPPPGMNTEAFF
TGTGCCAGCAGCCCCCCACCGGGCATGAACACTGAAGCTTTCTTT
>TRBJ2-3|TRBV27|TRBD2|18|-
CASSSGTSGRSVGDTQYF
TGTGCCAGCAGCTCCGGGACTAGCGGGAGATCCGTGGGAGATACGCAGTATTTT
>TRBJ1-1|TRBV5-1|-|14|-
CASSLGGMNTEAFF
TGCGCCAGCAGCTTAGGAGGGATGAACACTGAAGCTTTCTTT
>TRBJ2-7|TRBV9|TRBD1|14|-
CASSPRDRVYEQYF
TGTGCCAGCAGCCCCCGGGACAGGGTTTACGAGCAGTACTTC
>TRBJ2-2|TRBV11-2|-|15|few
CASSFVANVPGELFF
TGTGCCAGCAGCTTCGTCGCGAATGTACCCGGGGAGCTGTTTTTT
>TRBJ1-5|TRBV7-8|TRBD1|16|-
CASSLAQDRGSQPQHF
TGTGCCAGCAGCTTAGCGCAGGACAGGGGTAGTCAGCCCCAGCATTTT
>TRBJ2-5|TRBV6-5|TRBD1|14|few
CASSLQGAGETQYF
TGTGCCAGCAGTCTACAGGGGGCAGGGGAGACCCAGTACTTC
>TRBJ2-7|TRBV28|TRBD2|15|once
CASGTVGTGGYEQYF
TGTGCCAGCGGTACTGTCGGGACCGGGGGGTACGAGCAGTACTTC
>TRBJ2-1|TRBV28|TRBD2|16|-
CASSSTGTTSYNEQFF
TGTGCCAGCAGTTCTACCGGGACTACCTCCTACAATGAGCAGTTCTTC
>TRBJ2-7|TRBV7-8|TRBD2|15|-
CASRDPGAGGQEQYF
TGTGCCAGCAGGGACCCGGGAGCGGGAGGGCAAGAGCAGTACTTC
>TRBJ1-2|TRBV7-9|-|13|few
CASSLATGSGYTF
TGTGCCAGCAGCTTAGCCACAGGGAGTGGCTACACCTTC
>TRBJ1-1|TRBV29-1|TRBD1|11|-
CSVDRQGEAFF
TGCAGCGTTGATAGACAGGGTGAAGCTTTCTTT
>TRBJ2-3|TRBV5-4|-|12|-
CASSLAGDTQYF
TGTGCCAGCAGCTTGGCGGGAGATACGCAGTATTTT
>TRBJ2-5|TRBV29-1|-|13|-
CSASDRFQETQYF
TGCAGCGCTTCCGACAGGTTCCAAGAGACCCAGTACTTC
>TRBJ2-5|TRBV5-4|TRBD2|17|-
CASSLGEGLAGEKTQYF
TGTGCCAGCAGCTTGGGGGAGGGACTAGCGGGAGAAAAGACCCAGTACTTC
>TRBJ2-7|TRBV5-4|TRBD1|14|-
CASSPGQGAYEQYF
TGTGCCAGCAGCCCTGGACAGGGCGCCTACGAGCAGTACTTC
>TRBJ2-5|TRBV6-1|-|12|-
CASSEVHTTQYF
TGTGCCAGCAGTGAAGTCCACACTACCCAGTACTTC
>TRBJ2-3|TRBV4-1|TRBD2|20|-
CASSQEPTSGFSGPTDTQYF
TGCGCCAGCAGCCAAGAACCCACTAGCGGATTTTCCGGCCCGACAGATACGCAGTATTTT
>TRBJ1-1|TRBV2|-|11|-
CASRRDTEAFF
TGTGCCAGCAGGAGGGACACTGAAGCTTTCTTT
>TRBJ1-2|TRBV19|TRBD1|17|-
CASSMGGGQGPADGYTF
TGTGCCAGTAGTATGGGTGGGGGACAGGGGCCCGCGGATGGCTACACCTTC
>TRBJ2-1|TRBV7-2|-|13|few
CASSLADVSEQFF
TGTGCCAGCAGCTTAGCGGACGTTAGTGAGCAGTTCTTC
>TRBJ1-3|TRBV9|-|14|-
CASSVGQPGNTIYF
TGTGCCAGCAGCGTAGGTCAGCCGGGAAACACCATATATTTT
>TRBJ2-2|TRBV7-8|-|16|-
CASSSVAGPVTGELFF
TGTGCCAGCAGCTCCGTGGCGGGACCCGTCACCGGGGAGCTGTTTTTT
>TRBJ2-7|TRBV7-9|TRBD2|14|-
CASSLGLADYEQYF
TGTGCCAGCAGCCTGGGACTAGCAGACTACGAGCAGTACTTC
>TRBJ1-5|TRBV7-8|TRBD1|16|-
CASSNHITGGNQPQHF
TGTGCCAGCAGCAACCACATCACAGGGGGCAACCAGCCCCAGCATTTT
>TRBJ2-6|TRBV28|-|15|-
CASSLKGTGANVLTF
TGTGCCAGCAGTTTAAAGGGTACTGGGGCCAACGTCCTGACTTTC
>TRBJ2-3|TRBV29-1|-|15|-
CSVDGRTGDPDTQYF
TGCAGCGTTGACGGCAGAACGGGAGACCCGGATACGCAGTATTTT
>TRBJ1-5|TRBV21-1|-|12|few
CASRSRDQPQHF
TGTGCCAGCAGGTCCCGCGATCAGCCCCAGCATTTT
>TRBJ2-7|TRBV7-8|TRBD2|15|-
CASTLLAAKSGEQYF
TGTGCCAGCACCTTACTAGCGGCCAAATCCGGGGAGCAGTACTTC
>TRBJ2-7|TRBV18|-|14|few
CASSPGPSSYEQYF
TGTGCCAGCTCACCAGGACCCAGCTCCTACGAGCAGTACTTC
>TRBJ2-1|TRBV7-3|TRBD2|15|once
CASSLGRGGFNEQFF
TGTGCCAGCAGCTTAGGGCGGGGGGGGTTTAATGAGCAGTTCTTC
>TRBJ1-2|TRBV7-8|-|14|once
CASSPTGPDYGYTF
TGTGCCAGCAGCCCAACAGGCCCGGACTATGGCTACACCTTC
>TRBJ1-1|TRBV6-5|-|13|-
CASSFRENTEAFF
TGTGCCAGCAGTTTTAGGGAGAACACTGAAGCTTTCTTT
>TRBJ2-7|TRBV7-8|-|11|-
CASSLVGEQYF
TGTGCCAGCAGCTTAGTAGGCGAGCAGTACTTC
>TRBJ2-7|TRBV5-4|TRBD1|14|-
CASSLTGGRYEQYF
TGTGCCAGCAGCCTCACAGGGGGCAGGTACGAGCAGTACTTC
>TRBJ2-1|TRBV5-1|-|16|few
CASSLTGGTANNEQFF
TGCGCCAGCAGCTTAACTGGGGGGACAGCTAACAATGAGCAGTTCTTC
>TRBJ1-4|TRBV7-2|TRBD1|16|-
CASSLAATGVVEKLFF
TGTGCCAGCAGCTTAGCGGCGACAGGGGTGGTTGAAAAACTGTTTTTT
>TRBJ2-5|TRBV30|-|12|-
CAWSTGRETQYF
TGTGCCTGGAGTACCGGGAGAGAGACCCAGTACTTC
>TRBJ2-5|TRBV29-1|-|14|-
CSVGQGGWEGAQYF
TGCAGCGTTGGACAGGGAGGGTGGGAAGGGGCCCAGTACTTC
>TRBJ2-3|TRBV4-2|-|15|-
CASSQGEGTTDTQYF
TGTGCCAGCAGCCAAGGTGAGGGGACGACAGATACGCAGTATTTT
>TRBJ2-1|TRBV6-5|TRBD2|16|-
CASSYSGGSPYNEQFF
TGTGCCAGCAGTTACTCTGGCGGGAGTCCCTACAATGAGCAGTTCTTC
>TRBJ2-7|TRBV5-5|-|14|-
CASSLYVGTYEQYF
TGTGCCAGCAGCTTGTATGTGGGAACCTACGAGCAGTACTTC
>TRBJ2-2|TRBV6-5|-|13|-
CASTQENTGELFF
TGTGCCAGCACACAGGAAAACACCGGGGAGCTGTTTTTT
>TRBJ2-1|TRBV6-1|-|16|-
CASSDWGEEVWNEQFF
TGTGCCAGCAGTGATTGGGGGGAGGAGGTGTGGAATGAGCAGTTCTTC
>TRBJ1-1|TRBV29-1|-|14|-
CSVEEGPNNTEAFF
TGCAGCGTTGAAGAGGGGCCCAACAACACTGAAGCTTTCTTT
>TRBJ1-1|TRBV28|-|14|-
CASRNFETGTAAFF
TGTGCCAGCAGAAATTTCGAAACAGGGACCGCAGCTTTCTTT
>TRBJ2-5|TRBV15|-|13|-
CATSRDREETQYF
TGTGCCACCAGCAGAGATAGGGAAGAGACCCAGTACTTC
>TRBJ2-7|TRBV28|-|13|-
CASRDRLTPEQYF
TGTGCCAGCAGGGACCGACTTACTCCGGAGCAGTACTTC
>TRBJ2-1|TRBV30|TRBD2|16|-
CAWSPPRTSGYNEQFF
TGTGCCTGGAGTCCCCCCAGGACTAGCGGCTACAATGAGCAGTTCTTC